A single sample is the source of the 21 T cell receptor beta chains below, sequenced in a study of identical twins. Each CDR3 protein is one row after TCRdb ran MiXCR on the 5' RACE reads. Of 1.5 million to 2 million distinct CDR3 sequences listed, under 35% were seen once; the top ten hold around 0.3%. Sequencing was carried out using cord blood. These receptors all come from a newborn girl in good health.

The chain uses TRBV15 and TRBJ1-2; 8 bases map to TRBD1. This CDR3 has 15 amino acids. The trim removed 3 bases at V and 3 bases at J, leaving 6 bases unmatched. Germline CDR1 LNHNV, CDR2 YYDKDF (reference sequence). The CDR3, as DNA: TGTGCCACCAGCAGGACAGGGGCAGGTGACTATGGCTACACCTTC. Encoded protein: CATSRTGAGDYGYTF.

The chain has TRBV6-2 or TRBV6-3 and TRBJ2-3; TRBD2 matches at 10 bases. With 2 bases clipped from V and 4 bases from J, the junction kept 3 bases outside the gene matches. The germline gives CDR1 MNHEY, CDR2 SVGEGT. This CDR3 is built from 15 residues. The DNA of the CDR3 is TGTGCCAGCAGTTACGCAGCGGGAGGGCCAGATACGCAGTATTTT. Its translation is CASSYAAGGPDTQYF.

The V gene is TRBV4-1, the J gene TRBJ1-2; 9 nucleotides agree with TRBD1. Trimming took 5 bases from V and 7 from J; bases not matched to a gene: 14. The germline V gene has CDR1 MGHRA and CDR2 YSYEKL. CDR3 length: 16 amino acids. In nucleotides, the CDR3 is TGCGCCAGCAGCTACAAAAACCGGGACAGGGAGGTTGGCTACACCTTC. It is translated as CASSYKNRDREVGYTF.

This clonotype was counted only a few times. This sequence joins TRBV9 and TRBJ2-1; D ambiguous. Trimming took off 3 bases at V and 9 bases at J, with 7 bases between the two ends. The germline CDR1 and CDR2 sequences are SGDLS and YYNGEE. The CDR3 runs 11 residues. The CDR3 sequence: CASSARAEQFF. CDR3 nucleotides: TGTGCCAGCAGCGCTAGGGCTGAGCAGTTCTTC. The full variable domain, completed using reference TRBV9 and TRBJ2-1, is DSGVTQTPKHLITATGQRVTLRCSPRSGDLSVYWYQQSLDQGLQFLIQYYNGEERAKGNILERFSAQQFPDLHSELNLSSLELGDSALYFCASSARAEQFFGPGTRLTVL.

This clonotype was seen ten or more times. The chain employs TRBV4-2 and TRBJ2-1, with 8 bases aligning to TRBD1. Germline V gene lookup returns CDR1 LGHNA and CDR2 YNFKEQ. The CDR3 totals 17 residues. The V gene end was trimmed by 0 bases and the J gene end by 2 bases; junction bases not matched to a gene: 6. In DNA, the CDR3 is TGTGCCAGCAGCCAAGATCGAGGACAGGGACCCTACAATGAGCAGTTCTTC. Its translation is CASSQDRGQGPYNEQFF.

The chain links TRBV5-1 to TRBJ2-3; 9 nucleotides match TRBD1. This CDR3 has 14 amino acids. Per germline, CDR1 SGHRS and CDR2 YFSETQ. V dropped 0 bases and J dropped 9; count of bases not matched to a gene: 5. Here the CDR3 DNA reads TGCGCCAGCAGCTTGGCCTGGGACAGGGAGACGCAGTATTTT. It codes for CASSLAWDRETQYF. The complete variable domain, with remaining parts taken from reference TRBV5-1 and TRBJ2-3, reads KAGVTQTPRYLIKTRGQQVTLSCSPISGHRSVSWYQQTPGQGLQFLFEYFSETQRNKGNFPGRFSGRQFSNSRSEMNVSTLELGDSALYLCASSLAWDRETQYFGPGTRLTVL.

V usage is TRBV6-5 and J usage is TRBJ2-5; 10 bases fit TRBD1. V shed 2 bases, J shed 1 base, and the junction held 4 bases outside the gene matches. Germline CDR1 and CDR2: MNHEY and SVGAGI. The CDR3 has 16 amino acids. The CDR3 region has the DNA TGTGCCAGCAGTTACCGGGACAGGGGCCTCCAAGAGACCCAGTACTTC. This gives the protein CASSYRDRGLQETQYF.

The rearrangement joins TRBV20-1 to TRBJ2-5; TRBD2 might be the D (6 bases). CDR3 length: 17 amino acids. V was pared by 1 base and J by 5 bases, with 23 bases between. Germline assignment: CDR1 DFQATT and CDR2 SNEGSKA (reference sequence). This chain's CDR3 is CSARGGARRGSAETQYF. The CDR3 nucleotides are TGCAGTGCTAGAGGCGGGGCACGCCGGGGATCTGCGGAGACCCAGTACTTC.

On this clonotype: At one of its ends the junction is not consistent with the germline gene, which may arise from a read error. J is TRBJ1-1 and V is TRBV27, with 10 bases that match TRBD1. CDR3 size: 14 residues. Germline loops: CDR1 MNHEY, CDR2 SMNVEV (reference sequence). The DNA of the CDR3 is TGTGCCAGCAGTTTGGGACAGGGGAACACTGCAGCTTTCTTT. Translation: CASSLGQGNTAAFF.

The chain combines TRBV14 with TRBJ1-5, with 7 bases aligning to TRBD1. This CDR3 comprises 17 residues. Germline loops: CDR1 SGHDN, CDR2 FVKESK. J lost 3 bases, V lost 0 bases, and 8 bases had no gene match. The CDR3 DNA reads TGTGCCAGCAGCCAAGATTTGGGGACAGTTCCCAATCAGCCCCAGCATTTT. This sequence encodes CASSQDLGTVPNQPQHF.

CDR3 coding DNA: TGTGCCAGCAGTGGGAGCGAGGGCTTCCAAGAGACCCAGTACTTC. Protein product: CASSGSEGFQETQYF. The chain links TRBV6-1 to TRBJ2-5, with D perhaps TRBD2 (5 bases). The V gene's germline CDR1 is MNHNS and CDR2 SASEGT. The CDR3 sequence is 15 residues long. V was cut by 4 bases and J by 1 base, with 13 bases left in between.

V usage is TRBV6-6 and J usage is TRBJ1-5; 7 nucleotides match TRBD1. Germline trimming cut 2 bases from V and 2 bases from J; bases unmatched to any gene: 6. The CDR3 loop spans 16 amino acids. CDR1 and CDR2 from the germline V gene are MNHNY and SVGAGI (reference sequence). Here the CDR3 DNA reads TGTGCCAGCAGTTACGTAGGGGGCAGAGGCAATCAGCCCCAGCATTTT. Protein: CASSYVGGRGNQPQHF.

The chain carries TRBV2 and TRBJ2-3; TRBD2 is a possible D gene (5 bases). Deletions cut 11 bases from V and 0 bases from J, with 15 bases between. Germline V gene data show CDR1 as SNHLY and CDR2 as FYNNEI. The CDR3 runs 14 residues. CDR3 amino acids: CACKTITSTDTQYF. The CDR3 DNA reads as TGTGCCTGCAAGACTATCACTAGCACAGATACGCAGTATTTT.

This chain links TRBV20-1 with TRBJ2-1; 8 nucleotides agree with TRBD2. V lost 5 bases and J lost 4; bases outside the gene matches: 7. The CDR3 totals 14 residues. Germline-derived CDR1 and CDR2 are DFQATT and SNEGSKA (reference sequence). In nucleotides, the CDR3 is TGCAGTGCTGCCGGGACTAGATTGTACAATGAGCAGTTCTTC. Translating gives CSAAGTRLYNEQFF.

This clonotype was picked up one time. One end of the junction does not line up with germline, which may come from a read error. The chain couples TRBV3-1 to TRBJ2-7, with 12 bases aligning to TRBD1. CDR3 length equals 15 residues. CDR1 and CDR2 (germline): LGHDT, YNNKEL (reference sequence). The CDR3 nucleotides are TGTGCCGGCAGCGCCCGGGACAGGGGGCCCTACGAGCAGTACTTC. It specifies CAGSARDRGPYEQYF.

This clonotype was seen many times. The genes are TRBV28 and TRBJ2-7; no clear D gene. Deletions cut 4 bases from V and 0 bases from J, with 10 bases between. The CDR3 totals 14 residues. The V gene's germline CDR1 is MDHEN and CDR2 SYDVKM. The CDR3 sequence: CASSSPSRSYEQYF. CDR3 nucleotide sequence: TGTGCCAGCAGTTCCCCTTCTCGCTCCTACGAGCAGTACTTC.

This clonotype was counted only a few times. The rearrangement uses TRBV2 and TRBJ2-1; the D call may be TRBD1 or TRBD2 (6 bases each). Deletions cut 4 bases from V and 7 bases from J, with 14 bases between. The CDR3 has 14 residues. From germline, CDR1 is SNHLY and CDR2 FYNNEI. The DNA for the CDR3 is TGTGCCAGCAGTGGTTTAGGAGGGACAAATGAGCAGTTCTTC. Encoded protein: CASSGLGGTNEQFF. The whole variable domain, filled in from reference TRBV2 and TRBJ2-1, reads EPEVTQTPSHQVTQMGQEVILRCVPISNHLYFYWYRQILGQKVEFLVSFYNNEISEKSEIFDDQFSVERPDGSNFTLKIRSTKLEDSAMYFCASSGLGGTNEQFFGPGTRLTVL.

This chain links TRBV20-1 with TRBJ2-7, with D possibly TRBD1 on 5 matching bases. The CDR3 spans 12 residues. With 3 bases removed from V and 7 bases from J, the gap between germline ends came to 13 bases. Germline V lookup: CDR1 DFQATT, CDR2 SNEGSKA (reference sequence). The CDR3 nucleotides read TGCAGTGCTAGTCGCCAGGGCTTAGAGCAGTACTTC. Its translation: CSASRQGLEQYF.

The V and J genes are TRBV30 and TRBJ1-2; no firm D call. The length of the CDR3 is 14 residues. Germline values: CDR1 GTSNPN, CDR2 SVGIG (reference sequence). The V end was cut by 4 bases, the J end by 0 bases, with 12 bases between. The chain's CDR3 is CAWISEFSNYGYTF. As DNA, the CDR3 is TGTGCCTGGATTTCAGAATTTTCTAACTATGGCTACACCTTC. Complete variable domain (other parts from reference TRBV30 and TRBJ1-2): SQTIHQWPATLVQPVGSPLSLECTVEGTSNPNLYWYRQAAGRGLQLLFYSVGIGQISSEVPQNLSASRPQDRQFILSSKKLLLSDSGFYLCAWISEFSNYGYTFGSGTRLTVV.

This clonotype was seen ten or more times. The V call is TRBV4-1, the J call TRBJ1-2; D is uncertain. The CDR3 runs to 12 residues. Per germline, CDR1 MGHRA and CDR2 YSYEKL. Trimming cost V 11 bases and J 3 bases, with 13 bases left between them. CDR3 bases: TGCGCCGCCACCTTGCTTCACTATGGCTACACCTTC. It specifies CAATLLHYGYTF.

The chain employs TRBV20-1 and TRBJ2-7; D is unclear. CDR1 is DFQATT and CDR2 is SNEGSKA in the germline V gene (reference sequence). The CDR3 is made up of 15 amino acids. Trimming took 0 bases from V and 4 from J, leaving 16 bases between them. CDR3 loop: CSAREASQVPYEQYF. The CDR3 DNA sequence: TGCAGTGCTAGAGAGGCTAGTCAGGTCCCTTACGAGCAGTACTTC.